This T cell receptor beta chain was profiled in a study of blood T cells in healthy people across ages (dated by TCRdb to 2015 to 2017). The study in broad terms: In model experiments, roughly one uniquely barcoded TCR beta cDNA molecule per two T cells was captured by template switching. Age-related changes in TCR beta repertoire diversity were measured in the study by deep sequencing normalized with unique cDNA molecular identifiers. Donors were grouped into four age groups: young (average roughly 15 years), middle-aged (39), aged (over 55) and long-lived (over 80). Using the same blood draw, the study looked at two additional independent replicas of 1 million unique cDNA reads for two donors, one aged 18 to 30 and the other aged 80 or older.

Unmatched junction bases come to 6, with V trimmed by 4 bases and J by 0 bases. Taken from the germline V gene (reference sequence), the CDR1 and CDR2 loops are DFQATT and SNEGSKA. The CDR3 contains 16 residues, cysteine and phenylalanine counted. The DNA shown is the 48-base CDR3, in frame from base 1. This clonotype showed up many times. No antigen is known for it. Base quality data are lacking; no much larger clone is found one base away. Donors were 40 or so systemically healthy Caucasian individuals from Russia aged roughly 6 to 100 years. Around 10 milliliters of peripheral blood were drawn from each donor into EDTA-treated Vacutainer tubes. Ficoll-Paque density-gradient centrifugation was used to isolate PBMCs, with at least 7 million per sample. Trizol reagent was used to extract total RNA from PBMCs, with at least 5.5 micrograms per sample. Naive CD45RAhigh/CD27high T cell percentages were measured by flow cytometry on a PBMC aliquot from every donor.

Study-wide conclusions, independent of this receptor: Compared with the aged group, more naive CD4+ T cells, fewer expanded clones and increased TCR diversity were shown by the long-lived group, suggesting age selection. As age increased, observed TCR beta diversity per million T cells dropped in a roughly linear way, and a significant reduction was already evident by age about 40. Donor CMV infection status was unknown, potentially confounding age-related changes in expanded clonotypes. Since profiling was done on bulk unsorted PBMCs, naive and antigen-experienced compartments could not be conclusively compared. A strong correlation was found between observed TCR beta diversity and the percentage of naive T cells measured by flow cytometry. Estimates of total diversity based on one million sequenced T cells were regarded as lower bounds and as underestimates.

The library was prepared using 5' RACE. The data were produced on an Illumina HiSeq 2500. A second about 7 to 12 cycle PCR used a sample-barcoded 5' primer and a J-beta primer mix. A unique molecular identifier was introduced onto each TCR beta cDNA molecule by a template-switch 5' adaptor carrying 12 random nucleotides. Each sample yielded at least 2.5 million CDR3-containing paired-end reads. All of the RNA was converted into first-strand cDNA using the Mint cDNA synthesis kit, with a TRBC-specific oligonucleotide serving as the primer. Following uracil-DNA glycosylase treatment, all cDNA underwent a first 18-cycle PCR with the universal primers M1SS and BC2_uni_R. Per the authors' processing: Each sample was normalized by randomly selecting 1 million high-quality reads, each carrying a distinct molecular identifier. Reads sharing molecular identifiers were discarded rather than binned into consensus sequences. MiTCR, run with a Q25 quality threshold and the strictest error-elimination algorithm, handled CDR3 identification, clonotype clustering and error correction. A nonparametric unseen species model with Euler transformation was used to estimate lower-bound total TCR beta diversity. In-frame beta chains were kept once TCRdb had trimmed the public reads at Q25 with fastp and called clones with MiXCR. Duplicate CDR3 protein sequences are folded into a single record with the most common DNA and genes. TCRdb's processing, not the authors', yielded these V and J calls. The sample has approximately 960,000 distinct CDR3 sequences on record, 25% to 35% of them singletons. The ten largest make up roughly 10% of the sample.

The sample also formed part of further work on T cells of mothers and their children. The second study, in turn, reports: The donors were nine systemically healthy Caucasian individuals, made up of three mothers and their six children. cDNA synthesis consumed the entire amount of extracted RNA, loaded at 1.5 ug RNA in each 15 ul reaction. Sample barcodes and 2-4 random nucleotides were added via the M1S primer in the second PCR. Over 8.5 million TCR beta CDR3 reads were obtained for each mother, and around 2.7 million reads were obtained for each child. In both related and unrelated pairs, thymic selection shapes the output of TCR recombination in a similar way, with inherited differences having only a minor effect. Related mother-child pairs always showed normalized repertoire overlap that was slightly higher than in unrelated mother-child pairs, though the difference was never significant. No persistent microchimeric T cell clones were detected, at a sensitivity of 90 to 100 clones per million clonotypes. Deep NGS was used in the study to compare the TCR beta repertoires of mothers and children and to look for features that separate related mother-child pairs from unrelated individuals. Mothers averaged about 40 +/- 4 years of age and children averaged 11 +/- 4 years. After adapter ligation with NEBNext reagents, the libraries were sequenced on Illumina HiSeq 2000 with 100+100 nt paired-end reads. To prevent cross-contamination, the mother and child libraries were prepared a month apart and were sequenced in separate runs. For each donor, between 500,000 and 2,000,000 distinct TCR beta clonotypes were identified. Naive TCR beta clonotypes were estimated from low-frequency clonotypes matched to each donor's FACS-determined naive share, without sorting.

This TCR was sampled from a woman in her forties in good health. Here the chain combines TRBV20-1 and TRBJ2-1, with 10 bases aligning to TRBD1. The source material was blood. The CDR3 reads as follows: CSAMKGTGDSYNEQFF. Here is the DNA: TGCAGTGCTATGAAGGGGACAGGGGACTCCTACAATGAGCAGTTCTTC.